The rows below give T cell receptor beta chains drawn from one sample of a study of CXCR3-negative and CXCR3-positive naive CD8 T cells. TCRdb reprocessed the 5' RACE reads and stores each CDR3 protein as one record, lacking DNA. The listing contains 70,000 to 95,000 distinct CDR3 sequences. Source material: naive CXCR3- CD8+ T cells from blood. The origin of the receptors is a human donor in good health. Some clones in this sample may be carry-over from other donors' samples. CDR3s include the opening cysteine and the closing phenylalanine or tryptophan. Fields, in order: V gene, J gene, CDR3 protein.

v_gene: TRBV4-2; j_gene: TRBJ2-2; CDR3aa: CASSQVDVGTGELFF
v_gene: TRBV12-3/TRBV12-4; j_gene: TRBJ1-1; CDR3aa: CASSITGERDEAFF
v_gene: TRBV11-2; j_gene: TRBJ1-2; CDR3aa: CASSQPFLGGYTF
v_gene: TRBV29-1; j_gene: TRBJ2-7; CDR3aa: CSVEDFGGRIHEQYF
v_gene: TRBV3-1; j_gene: TRBJ2-7; CDR3aa: CASSQDLDRGPGQYF
v_gene: TRBV20-1; j_gene: TRBJ1-5; CDR3aa: CSARTGTGGNQPKHF
v_gene: TRBV29-1; j_gene: TRBJ2-7; CDR3aa: CSATSGPYEQYF
v_gene: TRBV20-1; j_gene: TRBJ2-7; CDR3aa: CSATGTEEYEQYF
v_gene: TRBV7-9; j_gene: TRBJ1-1; CDR3aa: CASSFPLTEAFF
v_gene: TRBV28; j_gene: TRBJ2-7; CDR3aa: CASSPTGPGGYGEQYF
v_gene: TRBV20-1; j_gene: TRBJ2-7; CDR3aa: CSAREGYYEQYF
v_gene: TRBV7-2; j_gene: TRBJ2-5; CDR3aa: CASSALDEETQYF
v_gene: TRBV4-1; j_gene: TRBJ2-1; CDR3aa: CASSQDPSGKNNEQFF
v_gene: TRBV7-6; j_gene: TRBJ1-1; CDR3aa: CASSPGQWNTEAFF
v_gene: TRBV11-1; j_gene: TRBJ1-1; CDR3aa: CASSPWDNTEAFF
v_gene: TRBV27; j_gene: TRBJ2-6; CDR3aa: CASSLSGNWANVLTF
v_gene: TRBV7-6; j_gene: TRBJ2-7; CDR3aa: CASSKGGSYEQYF
v_gene: TRBV20-1; j_gene: TRBJ2-3; CDR3aa: CSAREGADTQYF
v_gene: TRBV9; j_gene: TRBJ2-5; CDR3aa: CASSVWEKETQYF
v_gene: TRBV29-1; j_gene: TRBJ1-2; CDR3aa: CSVPATDYGYTF
v_gene: TRBV29-1; j_gene: TRBJ2-5; CDR3aa: CSVESGGARLIQETQYF
v_gene: TRBV14; j_gene: TRBJ2-3; CDR3aa: CASSQGDTQYF
v_gene: TRBV5-1; j_gene: TRBJ2-7; CDR3aa: CASSLGQGRLGEQYF
v_gene: TRBV7-2; j_gene: TRBJ1-1; CDR3aa: CASSPPGPLNTEAFF
v_gene: TRBV28; j_gene: TRBJ1-5; CDR3aa: CASSALDRADSNQPQHF
v_gene: TRBV4-2; j_gene: TRBJ1-1; CDR3aa: CASAWSDGGEAFF
v_gene: TRBV12-3/TRBV12-4; j_gene: TRBJ2-7; CDR3aa: CASSSREPTYEQYF
v_gene: TRBV7-8; j_gene: TRBJ2-1; CDR3aa: CASSPSDMTVYNEQFF
v_gene: TRBV9; j_gene: TRBJ2-1; CDR3aa: CASSVGGLGNEQFF
v_gene: TRBV7-9; j_gene: TRBJ1-2; CDR3aa: CATREGIYGYTF
v_gene: TRBV5-1; j_gene: TRBJ2-3; CDR3aa: CASSLDRFTDTQYF
v_gene: TRBV7-9; j_gene: TRBJ2-3; CDR3aa: CASSPRPSPPGGTQYF
v_gene: TRBV12-3/TRBV12-4; j_gene: TRBJ2-1; CDR3aa: CASSPGDSPYNEQFF
v_gene: TRBV6-5; j_gene: TRBJ2-5; CDR3aa: CASSQQGLQATQYF
v_gene: TRBV2; j_gene: TRBJ2-3; CDR3aa: CASTGARRASSTDTQYF
v_gene: TRBV5-5; j_gene: TRBJ2-1; CDR3aa: CASSLPLGVYEQFF
v_gene: TRBV28; j_gene: TRBJ2-7; CDR3aa: CASSLRTDSHHEQYF
v_gene: TRBV7-6; j_gene: TRBJ2-2; CDR3aa: CASSQGTQGIGELFF
v_gene: TRBV4-2; j_gene: TRBJ2-7; CDR3aa: CASSQSLPDRGSYEQYF
v_gene: TRBV4-2; j_gene: TRBJ2-5; CDR3aa: CASSQDQSGGLEETQYF
v_gene: TRBV7-9; j_gene: TRBJ1-5; CDR3aa: CASSRSNQPQHF
v_gene: TRBV6-5; j_gene: TRBJ2-1; CDR3aa: CASSITDRSRVFF